This TCR beta chain derives from a study of cytomegalovirus exposure and HLA in healthy donors. This CDR3 comprises 12 residues. The V and J ends lost 7 bases and 2 bases respectively, with 11 bases between them. Germline V gene sequence: CDR1 SQVTM, CDR2 ANQGSEA. The study ran its PCR with 60 Vbeta and 13 Jbeta primers. Data came from immunoSEQ multiplex PCR; TCRdb stores just in-frame clones and leaves some out. The repertoire consists of around 130,000 clones, with 65% to 90% occurring once and the leading ten covering about 0.76%. The specimen was PBMCs. This sequence joins TRBV29-1 and TRBJ1-2; no clear D gene. This clonotype was obtained from a young man in good health and CMV-seronegative. CDR3 in amino acids: CSGLRRNYGYTF. The DNA for the CDR3 is TGCAGCGGATTAAGGCGGAACTATGGCTACACCTTC.